This T cell receptor beta chain emerged from a study of blood T cell repertoires in COVID-19. For the study at large: Italy, Spain and the United States were the sources of the convalescent and acute COVID-19 samples. PBMCs, B-cell-depleted T cells, or T cells provided the cDNA or gDNA that made up the material.

Per the original data handling: Cell counts per sample came from amplifying reference gene primers. Here immunoSEQ multiplex PCR was the method, and the copy in TCRdb shows in-frame clones only, minus some. Clone size and the V and J calls come from that table; the DNA yielded D and trimming. The sample records about 240,000 clones, around four fifths being singletons. V lost 6 bases to trimming and J lost 5 bases; unmatched junction nucleotides: 8. CDR1 and CDR2 from the germline V gene are SNHLY and FYNNEI. This CDR3 spans 16 amino acids. The sequence was collected from a woman in her fifties or sixties with active or convalescent COVID-19. The chain employs TRBV2 and TRBJ2-5; 14 bases align to TRBD2. Sequenced: peripheral blood. CDR3 sequence: CASRPGLAGAGETQYF. For the CDR3, the DNA is TGTGCCAGCAGGCCGGGACTAGCGGGAGCTGGTGAGACCCAGTACTTC.